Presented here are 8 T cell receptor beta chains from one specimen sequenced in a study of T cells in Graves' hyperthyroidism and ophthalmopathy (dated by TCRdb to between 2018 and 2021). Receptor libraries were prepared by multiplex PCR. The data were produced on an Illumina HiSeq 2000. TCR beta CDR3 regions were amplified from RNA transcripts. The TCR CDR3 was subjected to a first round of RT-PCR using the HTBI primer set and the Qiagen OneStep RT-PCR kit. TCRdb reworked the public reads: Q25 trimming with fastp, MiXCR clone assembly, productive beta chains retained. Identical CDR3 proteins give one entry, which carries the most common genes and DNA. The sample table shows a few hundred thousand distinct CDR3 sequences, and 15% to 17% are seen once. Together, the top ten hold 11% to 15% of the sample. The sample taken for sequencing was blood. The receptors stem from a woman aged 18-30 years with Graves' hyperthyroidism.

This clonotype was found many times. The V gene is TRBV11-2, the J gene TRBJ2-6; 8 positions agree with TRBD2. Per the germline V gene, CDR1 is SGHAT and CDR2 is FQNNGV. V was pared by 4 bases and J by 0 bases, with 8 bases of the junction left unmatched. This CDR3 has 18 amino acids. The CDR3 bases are TGTGCCAGCAGCTCCACTAGCGGCACCAGCTCTGGGGCCAACGTCCTGACTTTC. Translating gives CASSSTSGTSSGANVLTF. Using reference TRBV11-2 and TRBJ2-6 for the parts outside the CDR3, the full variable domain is EAGVAQSPRYKIIEKRQSVAFWCNPISGHATLYWYQQILGQGPKLLIQFQNNGVVDDSQLPKDRFSAERLKGVDSTLKIQPAKLEDSAVYLCASSSTSGTSSGANVLTFGAGSRLTVL.

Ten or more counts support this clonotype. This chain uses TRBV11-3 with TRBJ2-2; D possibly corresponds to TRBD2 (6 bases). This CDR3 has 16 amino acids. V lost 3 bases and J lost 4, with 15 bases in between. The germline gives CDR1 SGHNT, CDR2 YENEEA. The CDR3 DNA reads TGTGCCAGCAGCTTTGGCGGGGTAATTGGCACCGGGGAGCTGTTTTTT. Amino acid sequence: CASSFGGVIGTGELFF.

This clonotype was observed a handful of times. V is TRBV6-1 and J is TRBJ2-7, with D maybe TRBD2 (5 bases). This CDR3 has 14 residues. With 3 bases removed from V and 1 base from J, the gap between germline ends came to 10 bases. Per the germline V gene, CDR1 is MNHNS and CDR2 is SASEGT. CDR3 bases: TGTGCCAGCAGTGAGCAGGAGGTGTCCTACGAGCAGTACTTC. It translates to CASSEQEVSYEQYF.

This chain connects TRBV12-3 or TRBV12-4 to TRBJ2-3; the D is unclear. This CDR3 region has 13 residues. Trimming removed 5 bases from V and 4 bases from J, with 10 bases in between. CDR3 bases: TGTGCCAGCAGTCCCCAAACCCCAGATACGCAGTATTTT. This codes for CASSPQTPDTQYF.

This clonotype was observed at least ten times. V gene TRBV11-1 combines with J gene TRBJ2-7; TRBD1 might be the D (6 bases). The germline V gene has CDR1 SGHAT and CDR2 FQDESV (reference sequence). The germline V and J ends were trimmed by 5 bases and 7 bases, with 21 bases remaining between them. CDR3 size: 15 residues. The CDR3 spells CASSRATGPVREQYF. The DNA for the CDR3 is TGTGCCAGCAGCCGAGCGACAGGTCCAGTCAGGGAGCAGTACTTC.

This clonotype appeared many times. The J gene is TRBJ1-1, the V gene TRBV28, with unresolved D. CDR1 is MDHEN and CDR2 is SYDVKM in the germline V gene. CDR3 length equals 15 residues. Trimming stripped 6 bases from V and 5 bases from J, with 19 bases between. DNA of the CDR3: TGTGCCAGCAGCCCCCCCGGATTCGTAAAGACTGAAGCTTTCTTT. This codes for CASSPPGFVKTEAFF.

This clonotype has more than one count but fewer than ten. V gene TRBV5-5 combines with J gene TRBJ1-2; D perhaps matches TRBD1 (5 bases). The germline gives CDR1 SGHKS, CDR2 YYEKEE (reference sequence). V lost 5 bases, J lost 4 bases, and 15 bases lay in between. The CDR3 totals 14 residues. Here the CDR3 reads CASSKPGTSYGYTF. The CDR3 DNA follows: TGTGCCAGCAGTAAGCCGGGGACGAGCTATGGCTACACCTTC.

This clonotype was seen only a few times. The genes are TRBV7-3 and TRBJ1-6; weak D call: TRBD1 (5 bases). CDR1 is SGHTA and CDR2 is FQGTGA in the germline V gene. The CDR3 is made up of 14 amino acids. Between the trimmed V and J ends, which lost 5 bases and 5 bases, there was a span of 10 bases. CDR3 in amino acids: CASSHWGDNSPLHF. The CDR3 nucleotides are TGTGCCAGCAGCCACTGGGGGGATAATTCACCCCTCCACTTT.